The entry below gives a single T cell receptor beta chain sequence along with its context. This CDR3 contains 15 residues. Germline loops: CDR1 MNHEY, CDR2 SMNVEV (reference sequence). The V gene end was trimmed by 7 bases and the J gene end by 2 bases; junction bases not matched to a gene: 11. The entry originates in a study of blood T cell repertoires in COVID-19. Overall study: Acute-phase and convalescent COVID-19 samples originated in the United States, Italy and Spain.

Original analysis: Nucleated cell number was recorded as an estimate derived from reference gene primer amplification. Profiling relied on immunoSEQ multiplex PCR, and the TCRdb table lists in-frame clones only, not all of them. V and J calls plus clone size are reproduced from that table; the DNA served to infer D and trimming. The sample contains 250,000 to 350,000 clones, roughly 86% of which appear only once. The chain carries TRBV27 and TRBJ2-7; 7 bases align to TRBD2. The receptor comes from a woman aged 25 to 39 who had recovered from COVID-19. The specimen sequenced was peripheral blood. The CDR3 reads CASKFRAGSTYEQYF. The CDR3 nucleotides are TGTGCCAGCAAATTTAGAGCGGGGTCCACCTACGAGCAGTACTTC.